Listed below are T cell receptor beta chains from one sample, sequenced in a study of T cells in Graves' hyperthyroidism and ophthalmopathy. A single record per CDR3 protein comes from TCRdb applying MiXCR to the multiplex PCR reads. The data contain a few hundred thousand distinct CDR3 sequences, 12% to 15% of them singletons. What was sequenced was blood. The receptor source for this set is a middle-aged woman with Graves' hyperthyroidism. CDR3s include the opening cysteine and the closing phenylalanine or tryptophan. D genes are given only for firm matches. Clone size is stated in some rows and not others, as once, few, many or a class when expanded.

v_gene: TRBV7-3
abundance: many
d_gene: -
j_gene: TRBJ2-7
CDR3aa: CASSSRGNSEQYF
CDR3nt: TGTGCCAGCAGCTCAAGGGGCAATAGCGAGCAGTACTTC

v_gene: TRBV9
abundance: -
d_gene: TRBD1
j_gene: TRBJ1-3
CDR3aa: CASSVTGDSGNTIYF
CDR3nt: TGTGCCAGCAGTGTTACAGGGGACTCTGGAAACACCATATATTTT

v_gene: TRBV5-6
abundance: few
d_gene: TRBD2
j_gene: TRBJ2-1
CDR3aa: CASSSTSGRVYNEQFF
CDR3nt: TGTGCCAGCAGCTCTACTAGCGGGAGGGTGTACAATGAGCAGTTCTTC

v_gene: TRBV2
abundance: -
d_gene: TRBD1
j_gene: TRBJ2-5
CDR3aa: CASSVGTGLGTQYF
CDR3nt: TGTGCCAGCAGTGTAGGGACAGGCTTGGGGACCCAGTACTTC

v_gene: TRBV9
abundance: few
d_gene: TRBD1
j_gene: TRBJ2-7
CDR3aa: CASSVGQGAEEQYF
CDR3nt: TGTGCCAGCAGCGTAGGACAGGGGGCGGAAGAGCAGTACTTC

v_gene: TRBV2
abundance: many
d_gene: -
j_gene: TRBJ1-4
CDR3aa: CASSGGPNEKLFF
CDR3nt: TGTGCCAGCAGTGGGGGGCCTAATGAAAAACTGTTTTTT

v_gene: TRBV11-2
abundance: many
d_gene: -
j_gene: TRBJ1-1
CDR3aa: CASSLDRAAEAFF
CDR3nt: TGTGCCAGCAGCTTAGATCGAGCTGCTGAAGCTTTCTTT

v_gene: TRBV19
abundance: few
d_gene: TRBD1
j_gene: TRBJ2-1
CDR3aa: CASMGVATGGSGGSNEQFF
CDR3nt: TGTGCCAGTATGGGGGTGGCGACAGGGGGATCCGGAGGGAGCAATGAGCAGTTCTTC

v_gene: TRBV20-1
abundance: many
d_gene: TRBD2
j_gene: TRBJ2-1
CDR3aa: CSAPTSGLFNEQFF
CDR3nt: TGCAGTGCGCCGACTAGCGGCCTTTTCAATGAGCAGTTCTTC

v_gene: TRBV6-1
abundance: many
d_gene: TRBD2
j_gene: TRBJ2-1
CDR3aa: CASRARLAGVDEQFF
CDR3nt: TGTGCCAGCAGGGCCCGGCTAGCGGGAGTGGATGAGCAGTTCTTC

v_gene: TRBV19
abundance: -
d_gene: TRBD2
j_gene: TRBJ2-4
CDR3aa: CASHQREGIQYF
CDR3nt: TGTGCCAGTCATCAGCGGGAAGGCATTCAGTACTTC

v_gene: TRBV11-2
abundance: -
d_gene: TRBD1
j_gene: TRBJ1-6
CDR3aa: CASSPQAGTANSPLHF
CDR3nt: TGTGCCAGCAGCCCTCAAGCCGGGACAGCTAATTCACCCCTCCACTTT

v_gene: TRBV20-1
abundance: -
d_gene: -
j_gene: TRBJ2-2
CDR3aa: CSARVHGGNTGELFF
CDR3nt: TGCAGTGCTAGAGTCCATGGGGGGAACACCGGGGAGCTGTTTTTT

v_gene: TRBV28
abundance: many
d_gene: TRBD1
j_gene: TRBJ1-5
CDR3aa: CASSFHGDRVSQPQHF
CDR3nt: TGTGCCAGCAGTTTTCACGGGGACAGGGTGAGCCAGCCCCAGCATTTT

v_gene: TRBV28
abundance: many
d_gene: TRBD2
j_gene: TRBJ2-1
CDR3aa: CASSTAGTISANEQFF
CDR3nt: TGTGCCAGCAGTACCGCCGGGACTATAAGTGCCAATGAGCAGTTCTTC

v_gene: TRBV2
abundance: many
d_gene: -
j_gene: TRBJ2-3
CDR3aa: CASKTAGVTDTQYF
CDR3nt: TGTGCCAGCAAAACCGCAGGCGTCACAGATACGCAGTATTTT

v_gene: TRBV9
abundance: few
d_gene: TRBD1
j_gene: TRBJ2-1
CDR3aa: CASSVAGTGYNEQFF
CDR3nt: TGTGCCAGCAGCGTAGCCGGGACAGGGTACAATGAGCAGTTCTTC